The clone carrying this T cell receptor beta chain was picked up a small number of times. This sample is drawn from a study of blood T cell repertoires in COVID-19. Background on the study: Spain, Italy and the United States supplied samples that represented acute and convalescent COVID-19. In each case, the material was cDNA or gDNA derived from T cells, B-cell-depleted T cells, or PBMCs.

Original processing methods: Reference gene primer amplification gave nucleated cell count estimates. Some clones are missing from TCRdb's copy, which holds only in-frame ones; the method was immunoSEQ multiplex PCR. V, J and clone size derive from that table, while D and trimming were established from the DNA sequence. The sample shows approximately 100,000 clones, 84% of them seen only once. Germline assignment: CDR1 SGHRS and CDR2 YFSETQ. V was trimmed by 6 bases and J by 4 bases, leaving 10 bases between them. This CDR3 region has 13 residues. The origin of this receptor is a human donor in a cohort sampled during active or convalescent COVID-19. The gene calls are TRBV5-1 and TRBJ1-4, with D perhaps TRBD1 (5 bases). Source material: peripheral blood. CDR3 DNA: TGCGCCAGCAAGCCCAGGGATAATGAAAAACTGTTTTTT. Translating gives CASKPRDNEKLFF.